The 19 T cell receptor beta chains below were found in one sample sequenced in a study of response to subunit inactivated influenza vaccine. TCRdb independently ran MiXCR on the RT-PCR reads; one entry per CDR3 protein. The sample has around 520,000 distinct CDR3 sequences, over 25% seen once. The sample consisted of CD4+ T cells sorted from PBMCs, taken around 5 days after vaccination. The receptors here all came from a man aged 50-59 years who received an inactivated influenza vaccine.

This clonotype was seen a handful of times. The genes are TRBV7-2 and TRBJ2-7; D unclear. The ends were cut back, 5 bases at V and 5 bases at J, with 16 bases in the middle. CDR1 is SGHTA, CDR2 FQGNSA, per germline. This CDR3 comprises 14 residues. CDR3 DNA sequence: TGTGCCAGCAGCATCGCGACATATCGGGACGAGCAGTACTTC. Its protein product is CASSIATYRDEQYF.

The rearrangement links TRBV2 to TRBJ1-3, with D perhaps matching TRBD1 (5 bases). CDR3 length: 16 residues. Germline lookup yields CDR1 SNHLY and CDR2 FYNNEI. Deletions cut 5 bases from V and 0 bases from J, with 14 bases between. The CDR3: CASSRGTVLSGNTIYF. The CDR3 bases are TGTGCCAGCAGTAGAGGGACGGTGCTCTCTGGAAACACCATATATTTT.

The J gene is TRBJ2-7, the V gene TRBV3-1; maybe TRBD2 (6 bases). CDR3 length: 16 amino acids. Germline assignment: CDR1 LGHDT and CDR2 YNNKEL (reference sequence). V shed 5 bases and J shed 5 bases, with 22 bases lying between them. The CDR3 nucleotides are TGTGCCAGCAGCTCAAGAGTTCGGGGGAAGCAGGACGAGCAGTACTTC. Amino acid sequence: CASSSRVRGKQDEQYF.

This clonotype was seen more than once but under ten times. The V and J genes are TRBV5-1 and TRBJ1-2; TRBD1 might be the D (5 bases). The CDR3 spans 13 residues. V was trimmed by 4 bases and J by 2 bases, leaving 9 bases between them. Germline lookup yields CDR1 SGHRS and CDR2 YFSETQ. The CDR3 bases are TGCGCCAGCAGCAAGACAGAGAACTATGGCTACACCTTC. Translation: CASSKTENYGYTF.

The chain joins TRBV4-1 to TRBJ1-5; a weak D match, TRBD1 (5 bases). Trimming took off 3 bases at V and 6 bases at J, with 15 bases between the two ends. This CDR3 has 15 residues. CDR1 and CDR2 from the germline V gene are MGHRA and YSYEKL. This chain's CDR3 is CASSQAGLRPQPQHF. The CDR3 DNA follows: TGCGCCAGCAGCCAGGCGGGGCTCAGGCCTCAGCCCCAGCATTTT.

There are a few counts of this clonotype. V usage is TRBV29-1 and J usage is TRBJ2-1; TRBD2 matches 10 bases. Germline loops: CDR1 SQVTM, CDR2 ANQGSEA. The CDR3 consists of 14 residues. V shed 6 bases, J shed 2 bases, and the junction held 4 bases outside the gene matches. The CDR3 nucleotides read TGCAGCGTAGATCTAGCGGGGGCCTACAATGAGCAGTTCTTC. Amino acid sequence: CSVDLAGAYNEQFF.

This clonotype was detected only a few times. The chain uses TRBV12-3 or TRBV12-4 and TRBJ1-1; D not resolved. V was cut by 4 bases and J by 5 bases, with 8 bases left in between. The CDR3 covers 12 residues. The CDR3 DNA reads as TGTGCCAGCAGTTGGGTGGGGACTGAAGCTTTCTTT. Amino acids: CASSWVGTEAFF.

This rearrangement joins TRBV2 to TRBJ2-1; D is possibly TRBD2 (6 bases). With 6 bases removed from V and 1 base from J, the gap between germline ends came to 13 bases. The CDR3 has 15 amino acids. The V gene's germline CDR1 is SNHLY and CDR2 FYNNEI. This CDR3 is CASRGEATSYNEQFF. The CDR3, as DNA: TGTGCCAGCAGGGGGGAGGCCACATCCTACAATGAGCAGTTCTTC.

The rearrangement joins TRBV11-2 to TRBJ2-1; 8 bases map to TRBD2. Germline V gene lookup returns CDR1 SGHAT and CDR2 FQNNGV. This CDR3 has 17 residues. V lost 5 bases, J lost 3 bases, and 12 bases stayed unmatched. The DNA for the CDR3 is TGTGCCAGCAGCCTGCTAGTTAGCGGGGACTACTACAATGAGCAGTTCTTC. Translation gives CASSLLVSGDYYNEQFF.

The chain's CDR3 is CASSPREFTGELFF. CDR3 nucleotides: TGTGCCAGCAGCCCGCGGGAGTTCACCGGGGAGCTGTTTTTT. The chain uses TRBV7-9 and TRBJ2-2; 7 bases are shared with TRBD2. V lost 5 bases and J lost 4; bases outside the gene matches: 4. This CDR3 region has 14 residues. Germline V gene lookup returns CDR1 SEHNR and CDR2 FQNEAQ (reference sequence).

This chain connects TRBV11-2 to TRBJ2-1; TRBD2 agrees at 9 bases. Trimming cost V 0 bases and J 4 bases; bases outside gene matches: 4. Germline-derived CDR1 and CDR2 are SGHAT and FQNNGV. The CDR3 covers 16 residues. The CDR3 loop is CASSLERLAEYNEQFF. CDR3 in DNA: TGTGCCAGCAGCTTAGAGCGACTAGCGGAATACAATGAGCAGTTCTTC.

This chain connects TRBV5-1 to TRBJ2-6; TRBD1 is a possible D gene (6 bases). Germline V gene sequence: CDR1 SGHRS, CDR2 YFSETQ. V was cut by 0 bases and J by 4 bases, with 11 bases left in between. The CDR3 is 16 residues long. The CDR3 nucleotides are TGCGCCAGCAGCTTGGGACAGGCTGCGGGGGCCAACGTCCTGACTTTC. This translates into CASSLGQAAGANVLTF. Looking up the rest from reference TRBV5-1 and TRBJ2-6 gives the full variable domain: KAGVTQTPRYLIKTRGQQVTLSCSPISGHRSVSWYQQTPGQGLQFLFEYFSETQRNKGNFPGRFSGRQFSNSRSEMNVSTLELGDSALYLCASSLGQAAGANVLTFGAGSRLTVL.

This clonotype was seen a handful of times. The chain joins TRBV12-3 or TRBV12-4 to TRBJ1-2; D gene uncertain. V was shortened by 1 base and J by 7 bases, with 7 bases between the two germline ends. The CDR3 extends over 12 amino acids. CDR3: CASSLGRGGYTF. The CDR3 DNA follows: TGTGCCAGCAGTTTAGGGCGGGGTGGCTACACCTTC.

This clonotype has ten or more counts. The chain is built from TRBV3-1 and TRBJ1-1; no definite D call. CDR3 length: 15 residues. Germline V lookup: CDR1 LGHDT, CDR2 YNNKEL (reference sequence). V was trimmed by 0 bases and J by 11 bases, leaving 19 bases between them. The CDR3 reads CASSQDLTLSGGAFF. CDR3 bases: TGTGCCAGCAGCCAAGATCTCACTTTGTCCGGAGGCGCTTTCTTT.

This clonotype was detected only a few times. V is TRBV12-3 or TRBV12-4 and J is TRBJ2-1; 10 nucleotides align to TRBD2. V dropped 7 bases and J dropped 5; count of bases not matched to a gene: 11. The CDR3 loop spans 16 amino acids. CDR3 sequence: CASTNPVAGGNNEQFF. In DNA, the CDR3 is TGTGCCAGCACCAATCCTGTAGCGGGGGGAAACAATGAGCAGTTCTTC.

This clonotype was counted between two and nine times. V and J are TRBV3-1 and TRBJ2-1; D remains unclear. Germline V gene sequence: CDR1 LGHDT, CDR2 YNNKEL (reference sequence). The CDR3 runs to 11 residues. V shed 4 bases and J shed 10 bases, with 8 bases lying between them. The CDR3 loop reads CASSRGLEQFF. CDR3 sequence (DNA): TGTGCCAGCAGCCGTGGGCTAGAGCAGTTCTTC.

The V and J genes are TRBV6-5 and TRBJ2-1; 9 bases fit TRBD1. Germline loops: CDR1 MNHEY, CDR2 SVGAGI. The junction had 10 bases not matched to a gene; V was cut back by 3 bases and J by 10 bases. The CDR3 loop spans 15 amino acids. The CDR3 loop reads CASSYPLTGGDEQFF. In DNA, the CDR3 is TGTGCCAGCAGTTATCCTCTTACAGGGGGCGACGAGCAGTTCTTC.

This clonotype was counted only a few times. V gene TRBV6-2 or TRBV6-3 combines with J gene TRBJ2-5; TRBD1 agrees at 7 bases. Germline V lookup: CDR1 MNHEY, CDR2 SVGEGT. The V segment lost 2 bases and the J segment 4 bases; nucleotides outside the gene matches: 4. The CDR3 totals 14 residues. This CDR3 is CASSYGRGPETQYF. CDR3 coding DNA: TGTGCCAGCAGTTACGGAAGGGGGCCAGAGACCCAGTACTTC.

DNA of the CDR3: TGCGCCTCCCGGGAGGGAATCCCCTACAATGAGCAGTTCTTC. Translating it yields CASREGIPYNEQFF. The chain uses TRBV10-2 and TRBJ2-1, with TRBD2 identical over 8 bases. V was clipped by 11 bases and J by 2 bases; unmatched bases: 8. Germline-derived CDR1 and CDR2 are WSHSY and SAAADI. The CDR3 contains 14 residues.